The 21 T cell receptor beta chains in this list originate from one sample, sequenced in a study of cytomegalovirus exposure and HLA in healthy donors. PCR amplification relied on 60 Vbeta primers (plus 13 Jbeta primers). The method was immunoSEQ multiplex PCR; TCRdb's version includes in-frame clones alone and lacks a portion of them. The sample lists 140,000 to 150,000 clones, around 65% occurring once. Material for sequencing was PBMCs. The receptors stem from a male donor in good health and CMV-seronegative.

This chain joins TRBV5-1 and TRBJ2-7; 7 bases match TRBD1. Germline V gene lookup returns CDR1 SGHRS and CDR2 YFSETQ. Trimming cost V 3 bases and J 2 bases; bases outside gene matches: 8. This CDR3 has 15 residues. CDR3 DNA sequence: TGCGCCAGCAGCTGGGACAGCTCTGGGGCCTACGAGCAGTACTTC. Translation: CASSWDSSGAYEQYF.

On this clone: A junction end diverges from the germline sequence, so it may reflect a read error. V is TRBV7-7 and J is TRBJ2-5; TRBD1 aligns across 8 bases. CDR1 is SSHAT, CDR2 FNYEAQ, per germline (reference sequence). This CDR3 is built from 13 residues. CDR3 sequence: CASSSDREETQYF. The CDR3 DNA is TGTGCTAGCAGCTCGGACAGGGAAGAGACCCAGTACTTC.

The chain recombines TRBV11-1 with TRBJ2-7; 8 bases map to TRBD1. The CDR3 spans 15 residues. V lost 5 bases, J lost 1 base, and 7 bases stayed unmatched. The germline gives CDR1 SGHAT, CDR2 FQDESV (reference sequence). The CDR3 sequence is CASSDGQGYSYEQYF. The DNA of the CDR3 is TGTGCCAGCAGCGACGGACAGGGTTATTCCTACGAGCAGTACTTC.

The CDR3 nucleotides read TGTGCCAGCAGCCAAGTCGAGGCGCAGTATTTT. Translating gives CASSQVEAQYF. The genes are TRBV14 and TRBJ2-3; D remains ambiguous. Germline lookup yields CDR1 SGHDN and CDR2 FVKESK. The ends were cut back, 1 base at V and 10 bases at J, with 6 bases in the middle. The CDR3 is made up of 11 amino acids.

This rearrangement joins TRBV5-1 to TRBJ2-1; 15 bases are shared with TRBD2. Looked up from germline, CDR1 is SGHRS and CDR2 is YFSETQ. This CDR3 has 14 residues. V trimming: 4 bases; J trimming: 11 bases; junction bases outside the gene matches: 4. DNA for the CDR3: TGCGCCAGCAGCCCGGGACTAGCGGGGGGAAAGCAGTTCTTC. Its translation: CASSPGLAGGKQFF.

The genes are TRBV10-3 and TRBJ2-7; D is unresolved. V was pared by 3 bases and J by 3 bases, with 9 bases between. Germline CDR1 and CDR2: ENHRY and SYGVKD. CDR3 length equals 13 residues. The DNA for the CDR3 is TGTGCCATCAGTGAACGAGAGAACTACGAGCAGTACTTC. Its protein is CAISERENYEQYF.

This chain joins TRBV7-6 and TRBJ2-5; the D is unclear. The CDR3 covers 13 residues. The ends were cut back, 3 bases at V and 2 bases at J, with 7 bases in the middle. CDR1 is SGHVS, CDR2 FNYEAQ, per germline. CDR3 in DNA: TGTGCCAGCAGCTTCAGTCCGCAAGAGACCCAGTACTTC. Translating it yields CASSFSPQETQYF.

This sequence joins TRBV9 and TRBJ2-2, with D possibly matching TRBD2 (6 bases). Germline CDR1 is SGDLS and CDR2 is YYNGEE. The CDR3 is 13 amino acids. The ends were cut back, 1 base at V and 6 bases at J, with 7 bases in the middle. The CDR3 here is CASSVWGAGELFF. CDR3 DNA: TGTGCCAGCAGCGTATGGGGGGCCGGGGAGCTGTTTTTT.

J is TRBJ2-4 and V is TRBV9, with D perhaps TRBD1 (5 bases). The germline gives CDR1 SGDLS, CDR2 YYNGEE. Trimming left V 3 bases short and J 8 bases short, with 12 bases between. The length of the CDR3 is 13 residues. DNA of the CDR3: TGTGCCAGCAGCGCCCCCCTGGGGCACATTCAGTACTTC. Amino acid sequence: CASSAPLGHIQYF.

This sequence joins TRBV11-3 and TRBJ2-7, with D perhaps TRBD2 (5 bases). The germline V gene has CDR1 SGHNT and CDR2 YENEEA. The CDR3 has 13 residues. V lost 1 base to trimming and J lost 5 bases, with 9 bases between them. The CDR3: CASSLGAGDEQYF. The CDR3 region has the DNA TGTGCCAGCAGCTTAGGTGCCGGGGACGAGCAGTACTTC.

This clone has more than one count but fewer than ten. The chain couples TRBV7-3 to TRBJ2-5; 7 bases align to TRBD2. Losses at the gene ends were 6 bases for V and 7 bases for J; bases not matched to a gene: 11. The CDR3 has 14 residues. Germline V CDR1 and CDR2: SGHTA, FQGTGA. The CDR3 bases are TGTGCCAGCAGTGAGCGGGGCGACCGGGGGACCCAGTACTTC. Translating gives CASSERGDRGTQYF. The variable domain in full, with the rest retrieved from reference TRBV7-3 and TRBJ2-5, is GAGVSQTPSNKVTEKGKYVELRCDPISGHTALYWYRQSLGQGPEFLIYFQGTGAADDSGLPNDRFFAVRPEGSVSTLKIQRTERGDSAVYLCASSERGDRGTQYFGPGTRLLVL.

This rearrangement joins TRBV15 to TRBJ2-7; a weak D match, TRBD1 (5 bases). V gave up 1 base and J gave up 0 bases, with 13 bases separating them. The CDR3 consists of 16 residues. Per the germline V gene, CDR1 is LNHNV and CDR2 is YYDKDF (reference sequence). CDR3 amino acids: CATSRAIDSSSYEQYF. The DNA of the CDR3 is TGTGCCACCAGCAGAGCAATCGACAGTTCCTCCTACGAGCAGTACTTC. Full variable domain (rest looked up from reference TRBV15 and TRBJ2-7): DAMVIQNPRYQVTQFGKPVTLSCSQTLNHNVMYWYQQKSSQAPKLLFHYYDKDFNNEADTPDNFQSRRPNTSFCFLDIRSPGLGDTAMYLCATSRAIDSSSYEQYFGPGTRLTVT.

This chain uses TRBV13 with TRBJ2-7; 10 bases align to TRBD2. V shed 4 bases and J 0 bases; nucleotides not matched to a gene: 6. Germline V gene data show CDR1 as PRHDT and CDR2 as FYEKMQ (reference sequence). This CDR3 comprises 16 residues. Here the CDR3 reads CASSYTSSGGSYEQYF. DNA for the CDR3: TGTGCCAGCAGCTACACCTCTAGCGGGGGCTCCTACGAGCAGTACTTC.

The CDR3 DNA reads TGTGCCAGCAGTGCGGAGCGGGGCACAGATACGCAGTATTTT. This encodes CASSAERGTDTQYF. This chain links TRBV2 with TRBJ2-3; the D gene is possibly TRBD2 (6 bases). The V end lost 4 bases, the J end lost 1 base, and 9 bases lay between the germline ends. The CDR3 runs 14 residues. From germline, CDR1 is SNHLY and CDR2 FYNNEI.

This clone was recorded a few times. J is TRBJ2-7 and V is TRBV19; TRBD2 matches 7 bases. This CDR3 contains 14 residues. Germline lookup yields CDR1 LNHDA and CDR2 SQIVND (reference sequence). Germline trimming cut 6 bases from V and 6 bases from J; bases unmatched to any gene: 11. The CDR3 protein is CASRGGTNKVEQYF. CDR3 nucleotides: TGTGCCAGTAGGGGAGGGACTAACAAGGTCGAGCAGTACTTC.

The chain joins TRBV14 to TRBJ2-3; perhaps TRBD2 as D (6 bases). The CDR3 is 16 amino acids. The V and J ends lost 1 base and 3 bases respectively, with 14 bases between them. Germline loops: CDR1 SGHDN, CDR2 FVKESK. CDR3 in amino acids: CASSQVGRWGTDTQYF. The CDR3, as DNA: TGTGCCAGCAGCCAAGTTGGGAGGTGGGGGACAGATACGCAGTATTTT. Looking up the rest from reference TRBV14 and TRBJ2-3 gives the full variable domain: EAGVTQFPSHSVIEKGQTVTLRCDPISGHDNLYWYRRVMGKEIKFLLHFVKESKQDESGMPNNRFLAERTGGTYSTLKVQPAELEDSGVYFCASSQVGRWGTDTQYFGPGTRLTVL.

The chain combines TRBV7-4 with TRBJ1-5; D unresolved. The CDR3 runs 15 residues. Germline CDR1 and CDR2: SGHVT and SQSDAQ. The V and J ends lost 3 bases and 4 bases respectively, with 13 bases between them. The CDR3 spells CASSFQSILNQPQHF. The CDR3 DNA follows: TGTGCCAGCAGCTTCCAATCTATTCTGAATCAGCCCCAGCATTTT.

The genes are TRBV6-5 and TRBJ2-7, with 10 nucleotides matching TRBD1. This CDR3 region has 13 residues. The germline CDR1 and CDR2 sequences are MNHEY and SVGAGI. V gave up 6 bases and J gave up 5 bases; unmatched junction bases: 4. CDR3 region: CASRTGGVHEQYF. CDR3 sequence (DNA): TGTGCCAGCAGGACAGGGGGCGTCCACGAGCAGTACTTC.

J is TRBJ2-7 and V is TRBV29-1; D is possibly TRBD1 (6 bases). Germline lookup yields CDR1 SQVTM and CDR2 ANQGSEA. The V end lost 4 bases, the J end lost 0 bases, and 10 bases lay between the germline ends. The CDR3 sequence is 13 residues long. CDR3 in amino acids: CSVVAGDSYEQYF. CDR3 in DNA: TGCAGCGTTGTAGCAGGGGACTCCTACGAGCAGTACTTC.

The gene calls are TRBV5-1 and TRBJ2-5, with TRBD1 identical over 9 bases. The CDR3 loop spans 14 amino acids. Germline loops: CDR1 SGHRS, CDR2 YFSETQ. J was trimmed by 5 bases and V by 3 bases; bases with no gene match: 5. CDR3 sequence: CASSSQGAGETQYF. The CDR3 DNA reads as TGCGCCAGCAGCTCACAGGGGGCGGGGGAGACCCAGTACTTC.

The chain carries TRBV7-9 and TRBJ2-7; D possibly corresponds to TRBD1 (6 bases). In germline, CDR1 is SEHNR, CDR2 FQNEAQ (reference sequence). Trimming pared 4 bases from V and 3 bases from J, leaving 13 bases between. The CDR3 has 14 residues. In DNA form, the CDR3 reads TGTGCCAGCAGCTCAGGGGCCAGAGTCTACGAGCAGTACTTC. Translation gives CASSSGARVYEQYF.